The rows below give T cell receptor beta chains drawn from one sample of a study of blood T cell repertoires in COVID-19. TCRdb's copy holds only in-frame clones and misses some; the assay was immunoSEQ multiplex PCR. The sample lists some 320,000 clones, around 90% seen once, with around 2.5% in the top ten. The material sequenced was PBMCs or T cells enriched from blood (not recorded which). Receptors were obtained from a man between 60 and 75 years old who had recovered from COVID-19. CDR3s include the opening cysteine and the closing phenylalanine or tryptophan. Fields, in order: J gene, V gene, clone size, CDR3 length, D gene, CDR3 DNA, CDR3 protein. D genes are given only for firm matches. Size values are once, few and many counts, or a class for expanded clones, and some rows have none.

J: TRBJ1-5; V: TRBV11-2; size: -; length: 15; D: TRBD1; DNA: TGTGCCAGCAGCATCACAGGGGAGCGCAATCAGCCCCAGCATTTT; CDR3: CASSITGERNQPQHF
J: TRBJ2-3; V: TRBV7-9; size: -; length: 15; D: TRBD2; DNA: TGTGCCAGCAGCTCTAGCGGGGGGAGCACAGATACGCAGTATTTT; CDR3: CASSSSGGSTDTQYF
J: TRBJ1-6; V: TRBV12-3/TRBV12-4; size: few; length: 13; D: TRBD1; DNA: TGTGCCAGCAGCAACAGGGGTGATTCACCCCTCCACTTT; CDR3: CASSNRGDSPLHF
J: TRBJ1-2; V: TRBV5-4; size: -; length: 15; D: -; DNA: TGTGCCAGCAGCTTGGTCGCAGGGGCCTTGGATGGCTACACCTTC; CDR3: CASSLVAGALDGYTF
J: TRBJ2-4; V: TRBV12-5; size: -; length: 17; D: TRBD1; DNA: TGTGCTAGTGGTTTGGTACCCACCGACAGGGTGGGAAACATTCAGTACTTC; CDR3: CASGLVPTDRVGNIQYF
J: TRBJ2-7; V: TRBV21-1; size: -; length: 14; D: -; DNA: TGTGCCAGCAGCAGACTAACAGGGTCCTACGAGCAGTACTTC; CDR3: CASSRLTGSYEQYF
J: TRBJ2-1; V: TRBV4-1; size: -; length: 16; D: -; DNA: TGCGCCAGCAGCCACAGGGCCCAGAGCTCCTACAATGAGCAGTTCTTC; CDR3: CASSHRAQSSYNEQFF
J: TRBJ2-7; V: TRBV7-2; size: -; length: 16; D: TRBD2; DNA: TGTGCCAGCAGCCGCCGGTTAGCGGGGTTCTCCTACGAGCAGTACTTC; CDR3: CASSRRLAGFSYEQYF
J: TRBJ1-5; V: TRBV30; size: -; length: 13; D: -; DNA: TGTGCCTGGAGTGTAGAGGGAGGGTTACCCCAGCATTTT; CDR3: CAWSVEGGLPQHF
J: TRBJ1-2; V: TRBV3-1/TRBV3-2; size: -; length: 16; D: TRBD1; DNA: TGTGCCAGCAGCCTTGGGACAGAACTTCTTAACTATGGCTACACCTTC; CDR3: CASSLGTELLNYGYTF
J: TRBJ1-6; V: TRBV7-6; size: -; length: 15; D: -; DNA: TGTGCCAGCAGCCTTAGCCGGAGCTATAATTCACCCCTCCACTTT; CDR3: CASSLSRSYNSPLHF
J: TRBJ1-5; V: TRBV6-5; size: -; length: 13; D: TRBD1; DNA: TGTGCCGGCAGACAGGGGGCGAATCAGCCCCAGCATTTT; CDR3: CAGRQGANQPQHF
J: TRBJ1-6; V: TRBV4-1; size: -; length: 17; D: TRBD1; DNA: TGCGCCAGCAGCAAAAACACGGGACAGGGTGCGAATTCACCCCTCCACTTT; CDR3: CASSKNTGQGANSPLHF
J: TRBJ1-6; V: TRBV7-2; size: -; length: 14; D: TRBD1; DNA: TGTGCCAGCAGCCCGGGACAGTTAAATTCACCCCTCCACTTT; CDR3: CASSPGQLNSPLHF
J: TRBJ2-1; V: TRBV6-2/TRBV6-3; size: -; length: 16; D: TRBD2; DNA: TGTGCCAGCACCCCTGAGGGACTAGCGGGTTACAATGAGCAGTTCTTC; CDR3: CASTPEGLAGYNEQFF
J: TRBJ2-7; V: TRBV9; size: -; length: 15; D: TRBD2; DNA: TGTGCCAGCAGCGAGCGGGGACGCGTAGCCGACGAGCAGTACTTC; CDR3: CASSERGRVADEQYF
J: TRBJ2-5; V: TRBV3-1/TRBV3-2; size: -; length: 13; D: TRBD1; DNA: TGTGCCAGCAGCGGGCTGACAGGGGAGACCCAGTACTTC; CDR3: CASSGLTGETQYF
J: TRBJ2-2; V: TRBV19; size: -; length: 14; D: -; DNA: TGTGCCAGTCTTTCCGACAGTAACACCGGGGAGCTGTTTTTT; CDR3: CASLSDSNTGELFF
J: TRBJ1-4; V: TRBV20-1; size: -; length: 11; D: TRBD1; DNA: TGCAGTGCTCACAGGGGTGAAAAACTGTTTTTT; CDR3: CSAHRGEKLFF
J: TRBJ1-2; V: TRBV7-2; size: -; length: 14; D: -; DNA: TGTGCCAGCAGCTTAGAAGGGGTGGGCTATGGCTACACCTTC; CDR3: CASSLEGVGYGYTF
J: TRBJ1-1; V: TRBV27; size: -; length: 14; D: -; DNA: TGTGCCAGCAGTTTATTCCAGATGAACACTGAAGCTTTCTTT; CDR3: CASSLFQMNTEAFF
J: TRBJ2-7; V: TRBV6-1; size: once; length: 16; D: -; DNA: TGTGCCAGCAGTGAACAGTGGAGAGGCAGGGGCTACGAGCAGTACTTC; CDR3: CASSEQWRGRGYEQYF
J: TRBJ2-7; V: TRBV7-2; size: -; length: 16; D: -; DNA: TGTGCCAGCAGCCGGGGAAACAGGGTCCAAGCAAGAGAGCAGTACTTC; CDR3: CASSRGNRVQAREQYF
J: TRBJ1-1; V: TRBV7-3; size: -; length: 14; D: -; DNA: TGTGCCAGCAGCCCCACGCGGGACTCGGAAAAAGCTTTCTTT; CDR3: CASSPTRDSEKAFF
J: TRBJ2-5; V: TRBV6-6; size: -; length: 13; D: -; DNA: TGTGCCAGCAGCCTACTTTACCAAGAGACCCAGTACTTC; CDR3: CASSLLYQETQYF
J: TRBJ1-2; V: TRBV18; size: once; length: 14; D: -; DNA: TGTGCCAGCTCACCAGGGGCTATGGACTATGGCTACACCTTC; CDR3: CASSPGAMDYGYTF
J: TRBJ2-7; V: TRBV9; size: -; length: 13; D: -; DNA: TGTGCCAGCAGCGAAGGAGGAGGTTACGAGCAGTACTTC; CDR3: CASSEGGGYEQYF
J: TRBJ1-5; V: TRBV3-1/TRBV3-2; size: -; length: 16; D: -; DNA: TGTGCCAGCAGCCCAACTATGACAGGAACGAATCAGCCCCAGCATTTT; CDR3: CASSPTMTGTNQPQHF
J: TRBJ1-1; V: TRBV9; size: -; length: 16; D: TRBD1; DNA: TGTGCCAGCAGCGACCCTCTGACAGGGGATAGTACTGAAGCTTTCTTT; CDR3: CASSDPLTGDSTEAFF
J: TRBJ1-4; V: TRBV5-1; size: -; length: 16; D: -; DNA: TGCGCCAGCAGCCGTCGGGGGGATTTATCGGGTGAAAAACTGTTTTTT; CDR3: CASSRRGDLSGEKLFF
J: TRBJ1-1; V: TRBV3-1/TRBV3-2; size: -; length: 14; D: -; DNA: TGTGCCAGCAGTCCCACAGGCGCGAACACTGAAGCTTTCTTT; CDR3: CASSPTGANTEAFF